This note documents a single T cell receptor (beta chain) sequence. These data originate in a study of blood T cell repertoires in COVID-19. Looked up from germline, CDR1 is LGHNA and CDR2 is YSLEER. The CDR3 totals 14 residues. Trimming cost V 6 bases and J 0 bases, with 11 bases left between them. Original handling: It was from reference gene primer amplification that nucleated cell counts were estimated. Profiling relied on immunoSEQ multiplex PCR, and the TCRdb table lists in-frame clones only, not all of them. Clone size and the V and J calls come from that table; the DNA yielded D and trimming. The data show some 96,000 clones, about 90% seen once.

This TCR was sampled from a human donor in a cohort sampled during active COVID-19. What was sequenced was peripheral blood. The chain carries TRBV4-3 and TRBJ1-1; D perhaps matches TRBD1 (5 bases). The CDR3 nucleotides are TGCGCCAGCAGTGTTCGGGGGTTGAACACTGAAGCTTTCTTT. Its translation: CASSVRGLNTEAFF.